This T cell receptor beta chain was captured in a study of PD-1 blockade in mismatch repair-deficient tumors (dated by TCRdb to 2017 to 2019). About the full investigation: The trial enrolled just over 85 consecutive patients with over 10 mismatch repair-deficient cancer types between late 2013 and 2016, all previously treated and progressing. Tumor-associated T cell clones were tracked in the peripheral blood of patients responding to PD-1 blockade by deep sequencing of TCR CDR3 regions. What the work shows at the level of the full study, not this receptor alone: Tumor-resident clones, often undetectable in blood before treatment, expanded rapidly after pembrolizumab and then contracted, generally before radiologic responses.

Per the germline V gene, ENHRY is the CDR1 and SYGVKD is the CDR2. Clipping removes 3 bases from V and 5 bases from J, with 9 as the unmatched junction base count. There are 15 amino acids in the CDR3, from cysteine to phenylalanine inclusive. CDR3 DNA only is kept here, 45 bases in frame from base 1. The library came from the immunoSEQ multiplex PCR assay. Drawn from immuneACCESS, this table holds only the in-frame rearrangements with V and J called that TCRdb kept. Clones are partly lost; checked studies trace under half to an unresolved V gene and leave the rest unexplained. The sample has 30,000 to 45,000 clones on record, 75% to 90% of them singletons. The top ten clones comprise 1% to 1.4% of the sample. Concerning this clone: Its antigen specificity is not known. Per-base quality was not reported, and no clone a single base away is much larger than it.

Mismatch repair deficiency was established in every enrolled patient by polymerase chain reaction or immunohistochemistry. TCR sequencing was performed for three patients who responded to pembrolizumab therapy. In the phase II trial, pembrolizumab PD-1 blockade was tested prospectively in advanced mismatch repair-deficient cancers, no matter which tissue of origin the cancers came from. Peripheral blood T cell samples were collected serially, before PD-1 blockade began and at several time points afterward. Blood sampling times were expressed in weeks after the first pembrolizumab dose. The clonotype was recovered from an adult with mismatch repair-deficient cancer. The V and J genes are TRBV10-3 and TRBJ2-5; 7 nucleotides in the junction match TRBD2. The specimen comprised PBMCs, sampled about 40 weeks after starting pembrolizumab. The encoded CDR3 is CAISERAGVGETQYF. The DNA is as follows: TGTGCCATCAGTGAAAGGGCGGGAGTGGGTGAGACCCAGTACTTC.